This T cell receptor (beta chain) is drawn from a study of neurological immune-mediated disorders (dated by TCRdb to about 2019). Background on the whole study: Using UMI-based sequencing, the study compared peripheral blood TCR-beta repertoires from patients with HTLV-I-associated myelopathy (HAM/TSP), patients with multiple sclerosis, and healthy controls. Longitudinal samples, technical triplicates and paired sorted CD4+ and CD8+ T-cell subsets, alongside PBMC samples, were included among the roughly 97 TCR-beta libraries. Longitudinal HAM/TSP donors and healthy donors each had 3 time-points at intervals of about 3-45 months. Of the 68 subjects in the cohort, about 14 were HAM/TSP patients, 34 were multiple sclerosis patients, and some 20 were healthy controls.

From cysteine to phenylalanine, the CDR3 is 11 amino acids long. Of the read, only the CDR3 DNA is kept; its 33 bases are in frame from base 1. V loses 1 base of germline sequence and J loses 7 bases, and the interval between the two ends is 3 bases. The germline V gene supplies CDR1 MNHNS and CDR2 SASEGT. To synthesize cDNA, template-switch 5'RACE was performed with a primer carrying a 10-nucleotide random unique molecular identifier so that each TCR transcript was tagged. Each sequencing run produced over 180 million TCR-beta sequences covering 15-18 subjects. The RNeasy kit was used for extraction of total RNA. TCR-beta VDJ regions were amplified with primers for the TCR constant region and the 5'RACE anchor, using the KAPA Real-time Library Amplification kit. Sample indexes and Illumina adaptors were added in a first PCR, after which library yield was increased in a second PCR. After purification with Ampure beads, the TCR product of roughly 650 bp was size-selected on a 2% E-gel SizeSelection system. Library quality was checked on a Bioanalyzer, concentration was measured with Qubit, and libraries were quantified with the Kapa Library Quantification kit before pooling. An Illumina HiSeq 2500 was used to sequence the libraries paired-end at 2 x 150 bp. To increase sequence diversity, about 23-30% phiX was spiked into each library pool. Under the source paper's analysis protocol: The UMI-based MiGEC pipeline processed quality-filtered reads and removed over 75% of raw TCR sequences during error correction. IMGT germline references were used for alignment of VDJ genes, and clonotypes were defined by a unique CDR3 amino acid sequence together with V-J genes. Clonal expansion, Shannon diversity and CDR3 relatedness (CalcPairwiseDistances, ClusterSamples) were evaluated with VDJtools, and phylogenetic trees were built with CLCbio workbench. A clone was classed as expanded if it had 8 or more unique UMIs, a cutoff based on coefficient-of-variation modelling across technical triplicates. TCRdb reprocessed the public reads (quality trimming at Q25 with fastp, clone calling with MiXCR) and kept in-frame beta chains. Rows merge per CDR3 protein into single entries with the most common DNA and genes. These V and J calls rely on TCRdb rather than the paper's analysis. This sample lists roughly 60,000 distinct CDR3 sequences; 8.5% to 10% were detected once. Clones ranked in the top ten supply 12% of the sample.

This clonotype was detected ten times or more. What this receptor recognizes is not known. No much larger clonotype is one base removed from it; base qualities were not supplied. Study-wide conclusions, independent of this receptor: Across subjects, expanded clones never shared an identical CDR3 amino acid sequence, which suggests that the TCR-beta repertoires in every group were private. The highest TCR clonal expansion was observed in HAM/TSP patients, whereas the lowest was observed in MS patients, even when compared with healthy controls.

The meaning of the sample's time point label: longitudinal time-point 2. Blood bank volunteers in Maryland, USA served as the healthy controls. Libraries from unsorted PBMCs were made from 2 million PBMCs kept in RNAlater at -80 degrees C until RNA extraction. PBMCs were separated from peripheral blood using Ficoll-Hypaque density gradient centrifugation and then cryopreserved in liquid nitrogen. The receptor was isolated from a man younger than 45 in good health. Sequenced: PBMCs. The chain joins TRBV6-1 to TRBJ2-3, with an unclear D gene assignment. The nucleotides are TGTGCCAGCAGTGAAGGAAATACGCAGTATTTT. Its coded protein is CASSEGNTQYF.